This TCR beta chain originates from a study of blood T cell repertoires in COVID-19. Study details: From the United States, Italy and Spain came samples of acute and convalescent COVID-19.

Participants were aged about 18 to 100 years, lived in roughly 25 US areas, and enrolled virtually. Exposed study participants had met a COVID-19 case within 2 weeks before entry. Using immunoSEQ multiplex PCR, the repertoire was profiled, and TCRdb retains in-frame clones only, with some absent. The sample records around 190,000 clones, roughly 84% being singletons. Trimming removed 0 bases at V and 7 bases at J, with 8 bases between. In germline, CDR1 is SGHRS, CDR2 YFSETQ. The CDR3 length is 12 residues. The sequence was collected from a woman in her twenties or thirties who had been exposed to COVID-19. V gene TRBV5-1 combines with J gene TRBJ2-7; D is perhaps TRBD1 (5 bases). Sequenced sample: PBMCs or T cells enriched from blood (not recorded which). Written as DNA, the CDR3 is TGCGCCAGCAGCTTGGTTGGGGCAGAGCAGTACTTC. Translating gives CASSLVGAEQYF.